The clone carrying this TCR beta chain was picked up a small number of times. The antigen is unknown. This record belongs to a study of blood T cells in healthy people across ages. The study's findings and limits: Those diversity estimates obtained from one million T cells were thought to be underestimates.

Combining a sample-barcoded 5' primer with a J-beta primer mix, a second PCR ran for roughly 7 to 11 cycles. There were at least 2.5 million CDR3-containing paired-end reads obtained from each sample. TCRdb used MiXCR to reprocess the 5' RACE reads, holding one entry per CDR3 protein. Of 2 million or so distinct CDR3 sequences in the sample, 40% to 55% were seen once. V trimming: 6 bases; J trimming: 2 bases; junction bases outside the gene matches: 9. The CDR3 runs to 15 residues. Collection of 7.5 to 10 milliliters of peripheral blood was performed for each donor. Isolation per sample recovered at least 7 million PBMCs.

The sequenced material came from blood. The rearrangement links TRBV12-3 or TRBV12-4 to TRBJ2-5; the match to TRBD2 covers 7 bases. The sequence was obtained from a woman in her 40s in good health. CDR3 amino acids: CASSHGTSAQETQYF. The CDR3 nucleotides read TGTGCCAGCAGCCATGGCACTAGCGCACAAGAGACCCAGTACTTC.